This is a list of T cell receptor beta chains from one sample in a study of PD-1 blockade in classical Hodgkin lymphoma. TCRdb keeps only in-frame clones here, not all; method: immunoSEQ multiplex PCR. This sample has over 85,000 clones, with roughly four fifths found just once. The source material was peripheral blood mononuclear cells (PBMCs), sampled before the second cycle of nivolumab. The receptors were sampled from a human donor with classical Hodgkin lymphoma. Each CDR3 is given without its conserved first and last residue.

V	CDR3
TRBV7-8	ASSLEPSSYEQY
TRBV11-3	ASSLGIPRWPSSYEQY
TRBV4-1	ASSPGTGVDSNYGYT
TRBV5-6	ASSLGPGTGGRYT
TRBV4-2	ASSQAVPVYNEQF
TRBV7-3	ASSLGLEKGEQY
TRBV7-3	ASSLDRGRLNEQF
TRBV5-1	ASSLNPDVNEYT
TRBV5-1	ASSPEAVPSTDTQY
TRBV7-8	ASSPPSGRVREQY
TRBV12-5	ASGSGQGAYEQY
TRBV7-6	ASSPTGTRMTTDTQY
TRBV30	AVRGAQETQY
TRBV30	AWEGQGVYEQY
TRBV11-2	ASRRQGNTEAF
TRBV19	ASSMTGTSGYNEQF
TRBV5-6	ASSLPQNTEAF
TRBV7-9	ASSPLSRTEAF
TRBV9	ASSATQGRNTIY
TRBV9	ASSVGGTGELF
TRBV6-7	ARKRGELNIQY
TRBV10-1	ARSEIATEGEYQPQH
TRBV5-6	ASSPDGINYGYT
TRBV7-9	ASSLDPSSYEQY
TRBV6-6	ASTIGGQGVYEQY
TRBV19	ASSIRGRGNTIY
TRBV19	ASSIQGKGNQPQH
TRBV7-8	ASSLGREGPRLHEQF
TRBV5-1	ASSVVGNTEAF
TRBV5-1	ASSPRTPYEQY
TRBV19	ASSPGRLNTEAF
TRBV9	ASKRGDSYTDTQY
TRBV9	ASSSAPGSAHNEQF
TRBV7-7	ASSIGTSAAGELF
TRBV5-4	ASSLGTSGETSTDTQY
TRBV11-1	ASSGTLAAEEQF
TRBV7-3	ASSLTRDSIYGYT
TRBV6-6	ASSRDPTEKLF
TRBV5-1	ASKPSTGYGYT
TRBV7-2	ASSPHGGDVGSIQY
TRBV18	ASSPLGQGAYEQY
TRBV19	ASSESRDSSGQY
TRBV9	ASSLTSGEETQY
TRBV15	ATSRGGTGARWASSVAF